This T cell receptor (beta chain) was found in a study of T-cell memory formation after mild COVID-19 (dated by TCRdb to the early 2020s). For the study in its entirety: Most TCR sequence clusters were specific to one of the two donors. In a couple of donors, T-cell clones that expanded and contracted after mild COVID-19 were followed by sequencing TCRalpha and TCRbeta repertoires longitudinally. The cohort comprised two young, previously healthy adult volunteers, one female and one male. Study-level results and caveats: Only two mild cases were covered in the study, and larger cohorts including severe cases with pre-infection samples were considered necessary. Some responding clones were detected in pre-infection memory, which suggested that pre-existing cross-reactive memory T cells had joined the SARS-CoV-2 response. SARS-CoV-2 specificity of the second-wave clones peaking on day 37 was not confirmed. Contracting CD4+ clones appeared mostly in the CM and EM memory subsets, whereas CD8+ clones were enriched in EMRA. From day 15 to 85, contracting clones showed balanced CD4/CD8 phenotypes, whereas a second wave of clones that expanded from day 15 to 37 leaned towards CD4+.

Instrument used: Illumina NovaSeq 6000. TCRalpha and TCRbeta cDNA libraries were constructed by 5'RACE with constant-segment primers, with sample barcodes and unique molecular identifiers being introduced. RNA was extracted from every sample with Trizol reagent. Library amplification was performed in two PCR steps, and a second sample barcode and Illumina TruSeq adapters were introduced in the second step. Libraries were sequenced on an Illumina NovaSeq with 2 x 150 bp paired-end reads. The authors' pipeline ran thus. Demultiplexing of reads and collapsing into UMI-guided consensus sequences were performed with migec v1.2.7. Using mixcr v2.1.11, the UMI consensuses were aligned to TRA and TRB V and J templates and assembled into clonotypes. Expanded or contracted clonotypes were those called significant by both edgeR and NoisET, with noise models trained on biological replicates. For edgeR calls, the cutoffs were a false discovery rate-adjusted p below 0.01 and a log2 fold-change threshold of 1. As an exploratory analysis of dynamics, max-normalized trajectories of the 1000 most abundant clonotypes were examined by PCA with hierarchical clustering. Each responding clone was given a CD4 or CD8 phenotype based on the CD4+ and CD8+ repertoires, which had been sequenced separately. In-frame beta chains were kept once TCRdb had trimmed the public reads at Q25 with fastp and called clones with MiXCR. A single entry per CDR3 protein holds the most common genes and DNA from its merged rows. TCRdb, not the authors, supplied the V and J calls. This sample holds fewer than 400,000 distinct CDR3 sequences; roughly 13% were observed only once. The top ten clonotypes cover 20% to 25% of the sample.

Sequences LGHDT (CDR1) and YNNKEL (CDR2) are obtained from the germline V gene (reference sequence). V and J are truncated by 0 bases and 2 bases respectively, leaving an intervening sequence of 11 bases. The CDR3 has 17 amino acids, counting the end cysteine and phenylalanine. The sequence is cut down to CDR3 DNA, 51 bases in frame from base 1. Ficoll-Paque density gradient centrifugation was used to isolate PBMCs. This clonotype was observed a few times. The target of this receptor is not known. The record has no base qualities; no much larger clone is one base away. The TCR originated in a man aged 18 to 29 who had mild COVID-19 (a few samples of this study predate the infection). The sample titles of this study are shuffled in the database, so cell type and time point are left out; the donor was told from shared clones. The chain is assembled from TRBV3-1 and TRBJ2-6; no D gene call is confident. The specimen was PBMCs or a T cell subset sorted from them (not recorded which). The DNA is as follows: TGTGCCAGCAGCCAAGATAGTCGGCGTACTGGGGCCAACGTCCTGACTTTC. The translation is CASSQDSRRTGANVLTF.